This T cell receptor (beta chain) is from a study of T cell repertoires in cytomegalovirus infection. Study summary: Matching HLA type and CMV infection were both indicated by public TCR beta signatures.

This clonotype was detected a few times. Its specificity is unknown. The study's findings and limits: HLA-C-restricted, CMV-specific TCR beta clonotypes were dominant ex vivo.

TCRdb used MiXCR to reprocess the reads, holding one entry per CDR3 protein. Among about 700,000 distinct CDR3 sequences listed, around 30% were seen once. The germline V gene has CDR1 MNHEY and CDR2 SVGAGI. V was cut by 2 bases and J by 2 bases, with 11 bases left in between. The CDR3 loop spans 15 amino acids. V gene TRBV6-5 combines with J gene TRBJ2-3, with D uncertain. This specimen was cultured PBMCs, taken from culture after CMV antigen stimulation. The TCR originated in a human donor in good health (CMV status not recorded). Some clones in this sample may be carry-over from other donors' samples. The DNA of the CDR3 is TGTGCCAGCAGTTACAGGGATCTTTTCACAGATACGCAGTATTTT. Its translation is CASSYRDLFTDTQYF.